Given below is one T cell receptor beta chain in context. Its specificity is unknown. The sample is drawn from a study of blood T cells in healthy people across ages. Next came a second PCR, run for roughly 6 to 11 cycles, which used a sample-barcoded 5' primer along with a J-beta primer mix. The template-switch adaptor was a 5' adaptor with 12 random nucleotides. It tagged each cDNA molecule. TCRdb re-derived calls from the 5' RACE reads in MiXCR, one entry per CDR3 protein. The data contain roughly 930,000 distinct CDR3 sequences, 48% of them singletons. Points from the study as a whole: Compared with aged donors, long-lived donors showed fewer expanded clones, suggesting selection.

CDR1 is MNHEY, CDR2 SMNVEV, per germline (reference sequence). Trimming left V 5 bases short and J 8 bases short, with 19 bases between. The CDR3 extends over 15 amino acids. Each sample used at least 6 million PBMCs. The source material was blood. The chain recombines TRBV27 with TRBJ2-4, with D possibly being TRBD2 (5 bases). This clonotype was sampled from a man in his thirties or forties in good health. Here the CDR3 reads CASSPSTADYHIQYF. CDR3 bases: TGTGCCAGCAGTCCATCGACGGCCGACTACCACATTCAGTACTTC.